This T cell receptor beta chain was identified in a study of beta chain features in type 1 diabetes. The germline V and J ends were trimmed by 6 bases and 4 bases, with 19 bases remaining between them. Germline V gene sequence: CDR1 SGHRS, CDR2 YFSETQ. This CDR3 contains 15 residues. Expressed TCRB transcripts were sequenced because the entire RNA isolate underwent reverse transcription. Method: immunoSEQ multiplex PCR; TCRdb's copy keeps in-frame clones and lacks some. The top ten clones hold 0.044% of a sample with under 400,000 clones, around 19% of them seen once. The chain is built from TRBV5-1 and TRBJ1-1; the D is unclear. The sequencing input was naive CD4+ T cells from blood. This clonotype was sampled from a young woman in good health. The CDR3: CASMDLVGSFTEAFF. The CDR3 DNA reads TGCGCCAGCATGGATCTTGTGGGCAGCTTCACTGAAGCTTTCTTT. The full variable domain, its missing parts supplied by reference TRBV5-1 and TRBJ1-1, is KAGVTQTPRYLIKTRGQQVTLSCSPISGHRSVSWYQQTPGQGLQFLFEYFSETQRNKGNFPGRFSGRQFSNSRSEMNVSTLELGDSALYLCASMDLVGSFTEAFFGQGTRLTVV.